The 25 T cell receptor beta chains reported below all come from one sample, sequenced in a study of cytomegalovirus exposure and HLA in healthy donors. 13 Jbeta primers and 60 Vbeta primers were used for the PCR. This table comes from immunoSEQ multiplex PCR, and its TCRdb copy is limited to in-frame clones, with some not included. The table includes 150,000 or so clones, around 70% detected once. Material: PBMCs. The receptors originated from a man aged 30 to 45 in good health and CMV-seronegative.

Notes on this clone: The same CDR3 can be traced to other DNA sequences in this sample. The chain employs TRBV28 and TRBJ2-7; no definite D call. Germline CDR1 is MDHEN and CDR2 is SYDVKM. The CDR3 sequence is 12 residues long. V lost 3 bases and J lost 4, with 7 bases in between. CDR3 coding DNA: TGTGCCAGCAGTTTGGTCGGGTACGAGCAGTACTTC. Its translation is CASSLVGYEQYF.

V is TRBV28 and J is TRBJ2-1; 7 bases map to TRBD1. CDR3 length equals 15 residues. The germline gives CDR1 MDHEN, CDR2 SYDVKM. Trimming took 6 bases from V and 6 from J; bases not matched to a gene: 11. CDR3 nucleotide sequence: TGTGCCAGCAGCTCGGACAGGCCTAAGCCCAATGAGCAGTTCTTC. Protein: CASSSDRPKPNEQFF. The whole variable domain, filled in from reference TRBV28 and TRBJ2-1, reads DVKVTQSSRYLVKRTGEKVFLECVQDMDHENMFWYRQDPGLGLRLIYFSYDVKMKEKGDIPEGYSVSREKKERFSLILESASTNQTSMYLCASSSDRPKPNEQFFGPGTRLTVL.

V is TRBV5-1 and J is TRBJ1-1; 7 bases are shared with TRBD1. The V and J ends lost 0 bases and 6 bases, in that order; junction bases with no gene match: 8. The CDR3 sequence is 15 residues long. Germline lookup yields CDR1 SGHRS and CDR2 YFSETQ. The CDR3 region has the DNA TGCGCCAGCAGCTTGGGGACAGGTAGCGCAGCTGAAGCTTTCTTT. It codes for CASSLGTGSAAEAFF. The full variable domain, in which reference TRBV5-1 and TRBJ1-1 provide the parts outside the CDR3, is KAGVTQTPRYLIKTRGQQVTLSCSPISGHRSVSWYQQTPGQGLQFLFEYFSETQRNKGNFPGRFSGRQFSNSRSEMNVSTLELGDSALYLCASSLGTGSAAEAFFGQGTRLTVV.

The V call is TRBV6-1, the J call TRBJ1-4; 7 nucleotides line up with TRBD1. The germline V gene encodes CDR1 MNHNS and CDR2 SASEGT. V lost 10 bases, J lost 5 bases, and 7 bases stayed unmatched. This CDR3 contains 13 residues. The CDR3, as DNA: TGTGCCACCCGGGACAGTGTAAATGAAAAACTGTTTTTT. The encoded protein is CATRDSVNEKLFF.

The J gene is TRBJ2-1, the V gene TRBV5-1; D ambiguous. The length of the CDR3 is 14 residues. Germline CDR1 and CDR2: SGHRS and YFSETQ. Trimming took 0 bases from V and 6 from J, leaving 10 bases between them. The CDR3 loop is CASSLDFHRNEQFF. The CDR3 DNA is TGCGCCAGCAGCTTGGACTTTCACCGCAATGAGCAGTTCTTC.

The chain is built from TRBV27 and TRBJ2-3, with D unclear. This CDR3 comprises 12 residues. With 7 bases removed from V and 6 bases from J, the gap between germline ends came to 11 bases. The V gene's germline CDR1 is MNHEY and CDR2 SMNVEV (reference sequence). The CDR3 is CASTNTRDTQYF. The DNA of the CDR3 is TGTGCCAGCACCAATACGAGGGATACGCAGTATTTT.

This clone was detected only a few times. The J gene is TRBJ1-1, the V gene TRBV14; D unclear. The CDR3 sequence is 13 residues long. Trimming cost V 7 bases and J 1 base, with 10 bases left between them. From germline, CDR1 is SGHDN and CDR2 FVKESK. CDR3 bases: TGTGCCAGCACGGGGAGTGGGAACACTGAAGCTTTCTTT. Residues: CASTGSGNTEAFF.

The V call is TRBV6-5, the J call TRBJ2-7; 7 bases are a match to TRBD1. This CDR3 has 15 residues. Germline V gene data show CDR1 as MNHEY and CDR2 as SVGAGI. V lost 6 bases and J lost 3; bases outside the gene matches: 11. CDR3 DNA sequence: TGTGCCAGCAGCTGGGACAGACCGCCACTCTACGAGCAGTACTTC. Residues: CASSWDRPPLYEQYF.

DNA for the CDR3: TGTGCCAGCAGCTTCGGACAGGGTTCGCAGGAGGAAAAACTGTTTTTT. Translating gives CASSFGQGSQEEKLFF. The rearrangement joins TRBV11-1 to TRBJ1-4, with 8 bases that match TRBD1. The CDR3 is 16 amino acids. Trimming at V came to 3 bases and at J to 8 bases, leaving 11 bases not matched to a gene. CDR1 is SGHAT and CDR2 is FQDESV in the germline V gene (reference sequence). Full variable domain (missing parts from reference TRBV11-1 and TRBJ1-4): EAEVAQSPRYKITEKSQAVAFWCDPISGHATLYWYRQILGQGPELLVQFQDESVVDDSQLPKDRFSAERLKGVDSTLKIQPAELGDSAMYLCASSFGQGSQEEKLFFGSGTQLSVL.

J is TRBJ2-1 and V is TRBV7-7; 8 bases line up with TRBD2. Trimming cost V 1 base and J 7 bases; bases outside gene matches: 0. From germline, CDR1 is SSHAT and CDR2 FNYEAQ (reference sequence). This CDR3 contains 13 residues. The CDR3 DNA reads as TGTGCCAGCAGCTTAGTAGCGGGGAATGAGCAGTTCTTC. This translates into CASSLVAGNEQFF.

The chain links TRBV7-2 to TRBJ1-6; 7 positions agree with TRBD1. The CDR3 is 15 amino acids. Losses at the gene ends were 6 bases for V and 4 bases for J; bases not matched to a gene: 6. Germline assignment: CDR1 SGHTA and CDR2 FQGNSA. The CDR3: CASSPTGIYNSPLHF. The CDR3 DNA reads TGTGCCAGCAGTCCGACAGGGATATATAATTCACCCCTCCACTTT.

This clone occurred once. The rearrangement uses TRBV5-6 and TRBJ2-7; D unclear. CDR1 is SGHDT, CDR2 YYEEEE, per germline. V lost 0 bases and J 4 bases, leaving 5 bases between the germline ends. The CDR3 length is 12 residues. The CDR3: CASSLAVYEQYF. The CDR3 DNA follows: TGTGCCAGCAGCTTGGCCGTATACGAGCAGTACTTC. The whole variable domain, filled in from reference TRBV5-6 and TRBJ2-7, reads DAGVTQSPTHLIKTRGQQVTLRCSPKSGHDTVSWYQQALGQGPQFIFQYYEEEERQRGNFPDRFSGHQFPNYSSELNVNALLLGDSALYLCASSLAVYEQYFGPGTRLTVT.

The chain links TRBV19 to TRBJ1-5; no clear D. Between the trimmed V and J ends, which lost 2 bases and 0 bases, there was a span of 8 bases. The germline gives CDR1 LNHDA, CDR2 SQIVND (reference sequence). This CDR3 region has 15 residues. The CDR3 loop is CASSIIYNSNQPQHF. The CDR3 DNA reads TGTGCCAGTAGTATAATCTATAATAGCAATCAGCCCCAGCATTTT.

The chain has TRBV6-1 and TRBJ2-7; 7 nucleotides line up with TRBD2. Germline CDR1 and CDR2: MNHNS and SASEGT. V dropped 6 bases and J dropped 4; count of bases not matched to a gene: 3. The CDR3 loop spans 12 amino acids. The CDR3 nucleotides are TGTGCCAGCAGGGGAGGGTTATACGAGCAGTACTTC. This codes for CASRGGLYEQYF.

The chain recombines TRBV13 with TRBJ2-5; D is possibly TRBD2 (6 bases). CDR3 size: 15 residues. The V gene's germline CDR1 is PRHDT and CDR2 FYEKMQ (reference sequence). Trimming removed 3 bases at V and 2 bases at J, with 13 bases between. The CDR3 reads CASSFGTFNQETQYF. CDR3 in DNA: TGTGCCAGCAGCTTCGGGACTTTCAATCAAGAGACCCAGTACTTC.

The chain uses TRBV28 and TRBJ1-5, with TRBD1 matching over 8 bases. The germline V gene has CDR1 MDHEN and CDR2 SYDVKM. The CDR3 consists of 17 residues. J gave up 1 base and V 6 bases, and 11 bases lay outside the gene matches. CDR3 protein: CASRGRQGWASNQPQHF. The CDR3 DNA follows: TGTGCCAGCAGAGGTAGACAGGGGTGGGCGAGCAATCAGCCCCAGCATTTT.

The chain has TRBV30 and TRBJ1-2, with 8 bases that match TRBD1. The CDR3 covers 13 residues. Trimming at V came to 3 bases and at J to 4 bases, leaving 4 bases not matched to a gene. Germline lookup yields CDR1 GTSNPN and CDR2 SVGIG (reference sequence). The CDR3: CAWRGQARYGYTF. Here the CDR3 DNA reads TGTGCCTGGAGGGGACAGGCGCGCTATGGCTACACCTTC.

The chain combines TRBV7-2 with TRBJ1-2; TRBD1 matches 10 bases. V lost 5 bases and J lost 8; bases outside the gene matches: 11. The CDR3 covers 15 residues. Looked up from germline, CDR1 is SGHTA and CDR2 is FQGNSA. This CDR3 reads CASSPRQGAPRGYTF. DNA for the CDR3: TGTGCCAGCAGCCCGAGACAGGGGGCGCCCCGGGGCTACACCTTC. Supplemented by reference TRBV7-2 and TRBJ1-2, the full variable domain reads GAGVSQSPSNKVTEKGKDVELRCDPISGHTALYWYRQSLGQGLEFLIYFQGNSAPDKSGLPSDRFSAERTGGSVSTLTIQRTQQEDSAVYLCASSPRQGAPRGYTFGSGTRLTVV.

This chain joins TRBV6-5 and TRBJ1-6; maybe TRBD1 (5 bases). This CDR3 is 13 amino acids long. Germline loops: CDR1 MNHEY, CDR2 SVGAGI. V gave up 8 bases and J gave up 8 bases, with 13 bases separating them. The chain's CDR3 is CASGGDHDSPLHF. The CDR3 region has the DNA TGTGCCAGCGGCGGGGACCATGATTCACCCCTCCACTTT.

The genes are TRBV6-1 and TRBJ2-1; 12 bases map to TRBD1. The CDR3 runs 17 residues. J gave up 7 bases and V 4 bases, and 11 bases lay outside the gene matches. CDR1 and CDR2 (germline): MNHNS, SASEGT. This chain's CDR3 is CASSGHPGQGAGNEQFF. The CDR3 coding sequence is TGTGCCAGCAGTGGCCACCCGGGACAGGGGGCCGGGAATGAGCAGTTCTTC.

CDR3 nucleotide sequence: TGTGCCAGCAGCTTAGGGGCTTCGGGACTACTCAACTACGAGCAGTACTTC. The encoded protein is CASSLGASGLLNYEQYF. The rearrangement links TRBV7-2 to TRBJ2-7, with 7 bases identical to TRBD2. The junction had 12 bases not matched to a gene; V was cut back by 1 base and J by 3 bases. The CDR3 covers 17 residues. Germline CDR1 reads SGHTA; CDR2 reads FQGNSA.

This clone was detected only a few times. The chain links TRBV5-8 to TRBJ2-5; D might be TRBD2 (5 bases). The CDR3 loop spans 11 amino acids. Trimming stripped 6 bases from V and 7 bases from J, with 10 bases between. Germline V gene lookup returns CDR1 SGHTS and CDR2 YDEGEE. CDR3 nucleotide sequence: TGTGCCAGCACCTTCGCGGGGACCCAGTACTTC. Its protein product is CASTFAGTQYF.

The V and J genes are TRBV6-5 and TRBJ2-7; the D gene is possibly TRBD1 (6 bases). Trimming pared 6 bases from V and 0 bases from J, leaving 15 bases between. There are 15 residues in the CDR3. From germline, CDR1 is MNHEY and CDR2 SVGAGI. CDR3 sequence (DNA): TGTGCCAGCAGCGCCGGGACAACTCTCTCCTACGAGCAGTACTTC. It codes for CASSAGTTLSYEQYF.

The chain joins TRBV13 to TRBJ2-5; TRBD1 aligns across 7 bases. Germline V lookup: CDR1 PRHDT, CDR2 FYEKMQ (reference sequence). The CDR3 extends over 14 amino acids. The V segment lost 4 bases and the J segment 5 bases; nucleotides outside the gene matches: 7. Written as DNA, the CDR3 is TGTGCCAGCAGCTCAGCAGGGGGAAGGGAGACCCAGTACTTC. Translation: CASSSAGGRETQYF.

Details on this clone: A read error may account for a junction end that differs from germline. The CDR3 loop reads CASSFLTRGNQPQNF. The CDR3 DNA sequence: TGTGCCAGCAGCTTTTTGACCAGGGGCAATCAGCCCCAGAATTTT. The chain recombines TRBV7-9 with TRBJ1-5; D is possibly TRBD1 (6 bases). The length of the CDR3 is 15 residues. CDR1 and CDR2 (germline): SEHNR, FQNEAQ (reference sequence).